This T cell receptor beta chain emerged from a study of OX40 agonist ivuxolimab in advanced cancers. Study in general: Cohort: approximately 83% men, mean age approximately 64, aged about 20 to 90.

Findings of the study overall: Averaged across samples, CD8+ T cells carried more expanded clones than CD4+ did. Both CD4+ and CD8+ T cell populations in blood had undergone clonal expansion by week 6 at 0.1 to 3.0 mg/kg.

Systemic immunosuppression or autoimmune disease history was grounds to exclude patients. Worth noting for this clone: Its target is unknown.

The assay was immunoSEQ multiplex PCR, and TCRdb's table has in-frame clones only and misses some. This sample yields about 73,000 clones, of which around 84% are seen a single time; about 2.4% belongs to the top ten. Per the germline V gene, CDR1 is ENHRY and CDR2 is SYGVKD. The CDR3 is made up of 15 amino acids. Trimming took 3 bases from V and 0 from J, leaving 12 bases between them. This receptor was taken from an adult with an advanced solid tumor such as melanoma, head and neck, liver or kidney cancer. This sequence joins TRBV10-3 and TRBJ2-7; D is unresolved. Sequenced material: CD4+ or CD8+ T cells sorted from blood, taken in a trial of the OX40 agonist ivuxolimab. CDR3 DNA sequence: TGTGCCATCAGTGACCAGGACGGAAGCTCCTACGAGCAGTACTTC. The encoded protein is CAISDQDGSSYEQYF.